The clone carrying this T cell receptor beta chain has just one count. Some clones are missing from TCRdb's copy, which holds only in-frame ones; the method was immunoSEQ multiplex PCR. The sample carries about 98,000 clones, just over 90% recorded once. This entry belongs to a study of T cell changes during pregnancy in multiple sclerosis. The TCR sequence derives from a female donor in good health, enrolled as a control in a pregnancy study. The sequencing used peripheral blood, collected after pregnancy.

The CDR3, as DNA: TGTGCCAGCAGCTTTCAGGGACTGGATCAGCCCCAGCATTTT. Translating it yields CASSFQGLDQPQHF. This chain uses TRBV5-5 with TRBJ1-5, with a possible D match to TRBD1 (5 bases). The CDR3 loop spans 14 amino acids. Trimming removed 2 bases at V and 5 bases at J, with 11 bases between. Per the germline V gene, CDR1 is SGHKS and CDR2 is YYEKEE (reference sequence).